Sequencing of this T cell receptor beta chain was carried out in a study of T cells in Graves' hyperthyroidism and ophthalmopathy (dated by TCRdb to about 2019). In terms of the full investigation: Peripheral blood was collected at initial diagnosis, before any treatment. To identify distinguishing TCR V-J signatures, a discovery cohort of roughly 100 patients was used, comprising under 45 with Graves' ophthalmopathy and approximately 58 with stable Graves' hyperthyroidism. The study also compared thyroid tissue and blood T-cell repertoires from about six Graves' hyperthyroidism patients. TCR Vbeta CDR3 sequencing of 135 peripheral blood samples (43 ophthalmopathy, under 80 hyperthyroidism and approximately 17 progressor patients) is reported in the paper. The roughly 100 discovery patients were randomly divided into training and test sets at a 7:3 ratio. An independent validation cohort of around 20 hyperthyroidism patients and approximately 16 patients who later progressed to ophthalmopathy tested prospective prediction of ophthalmopathy. After sampling, hyperthyroidism patients received methimazole starting at 30 mg daily, and ophthalmopathy patients received high-dose intravenous methylprednisolone.

Beyond this particular receptor, the publication reports: No statistical method was used to fix the sample size in advance, and group allocation was not hidden from the investigators. Ophthalmopathy was separated from stable hyperthyroidism by a 13 V-J signature model, with about 86% sensitivity and 81% to 82% specificity obtained in cross-validation and 80%/75% obtained in testing. In validation, progression to ophthalmopathy was predicted by the model with almost 71% sensitivity and about 72% specificity, a median of approximately 6.5 months before onset. Blood samples also contained most of the expanded thyroid clonotypes (frequency above 0.001), which suggests that blood repertoires may reflect thyroid immune responses.

Amplification of TCR beta CDR3 regions was carried out from RNA transcripts. For the first round of RT-PCR on the TCR CDR3, the HTBI primer set was used together with the Qiagen OneStep RT-PCR kit. Libraries were constructed in a second round of multiplex PCR, after which size selection and purification were performed. Libraries were sequenced paired-end with 100 bp reads on an Illumina HiSeq2000. In the paper's pipeline: Raw data were processed with SOAPnuke, discarding reads with adapters, uncalled bases, mean Phred below 15, or no exact constant-primer or identifier match. COPE v1.2.5 was used to merge the high-quality paired reads, and each unique nucleotide sequence was defined as a clonotype. Clonotypes were aligned to IMGT TRBV, TRBD and TRBJ reference segments using MiTCR v1.1. The analysis was restricted to V-J combinations with a frequency above 0.0001, which together covered just over 98% of the repertoires. A TCS score was defined as the ratio of F50 (clonal expansion) to E x V (chaos), with BLOSUM62-based TCRdist applied between CDR3 peptides within each V-J. Welch's t-statistics and random forest reduced fewer than 550 V-J features to roughly 13, which were used in a naive Bayes classifier (R e1071). Using fastp at Q25 and MiXCR, TCRdb reprocessed the public reads and kept productive beta chains. Rows are unified per CDR3 protein, each entry keeping the most common DNA and genes. These V and J calls rely on TCRdb rather than the paper's analysis. The table for this sample lists fewer than 300,000 distinct CDR3 sequences; around 15% of them were counted only once. 30% to 35% of the sample lies in the top ten.

Comments on this clonotype: The antigen it recognizes is unknown. A read error may account for a junction end that differs from germline.

The hyperthyroidism patients were between 18 and 65 years old and newly diagnosed, with a disease duration of less than 2 months. Patients with uncontrolled infections, other autoimmune diseases, pregnancy or lactation were excluded. Diagnoses were established on the basis of clinical symptoms, serum thyroxine and TRAb, thyroid ultrasound, and orbital computed tomography. Blood from progressor patients was collected at the time of first diagnosis with hyperthyroidism, before any ophthalmopathy symptoms had appeared. Ficoll-Paque density gradient centrifugation was used to isolate PBMCs from about 9.4 ml of fresh peripheral blood. Progressor patients were initially diagnosed with Graves' hyperthyroidism and developed ophthalmopathy during follow-up. Total RNA was extracted with Trizol reagent, and quality was checked on an Agilent 2100 Bioanalyzer. The CDR1 and CDR2 encoded by the germline V gene are SGHVT and SQSDAQ. There are 14 amino acids in the CDR3, from cysteine to phenylalanine inclusive. Solely the CDR3 DNA is kept, with 42 bases framed from the first base.

The chain employs TRBV7-4 and TRBJ2-5, with 9 central nucleotides matching TRBD2. This clonotype was sampled from a woman between 50 and 59 years old with Graves' hyperthyroidism that later progressed to Graves' ophthalmopathy. The sample taken for sequencing was blood. The DNA sequence reads TGTGTCAGCACCGAGACTAGCGGCCAAGAGACCCAGTACTTC. Translated, this gives CVSTETSGQETQYF.